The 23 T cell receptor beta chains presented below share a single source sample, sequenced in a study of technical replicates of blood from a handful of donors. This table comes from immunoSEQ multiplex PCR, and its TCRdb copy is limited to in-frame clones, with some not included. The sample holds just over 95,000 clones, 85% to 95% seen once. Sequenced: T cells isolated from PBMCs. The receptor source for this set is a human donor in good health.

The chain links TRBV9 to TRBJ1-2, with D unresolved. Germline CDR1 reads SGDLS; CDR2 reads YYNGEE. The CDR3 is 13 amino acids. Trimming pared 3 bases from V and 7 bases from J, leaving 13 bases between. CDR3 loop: CASSADGVVGYTF. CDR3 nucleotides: TGTGCCAGCAGCGCAGACGGAGTGGTTGGCTACACCTTC. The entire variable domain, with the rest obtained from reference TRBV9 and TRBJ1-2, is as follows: DSGVTQTPKHLITATGQRVTLRCSPRSGDLSVYWYQQSLDQGLQFLIQYYNGEERAKGNILERFSAQQFPDLHSELNLSSLELGDSALYFCASSADGVVGYTFGSGTRLTVV.

Here the CDR3 DNA reads TGTGCCAGCCGAGCATTTACAGGGGTCTACGAGCAGTACTTC. Protein sequence: CASRAFTGVYEQYF. The V call is TRBV27, the J call TRBJ2-7; 7 nucleotides align to TRBD1. The CDR3 length is 14 residues. The J segment lost 3 bases and the V segment lost 8 bases, leaving 10 bases of the junction unmatched. CDR1 MNHEY and CDR2 SMNVEV come from the germline V gene (reference sequence).

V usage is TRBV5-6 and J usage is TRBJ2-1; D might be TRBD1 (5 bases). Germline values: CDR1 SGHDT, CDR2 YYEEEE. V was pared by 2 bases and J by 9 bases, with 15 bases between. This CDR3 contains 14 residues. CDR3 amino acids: CASSFSIRGGEQFF. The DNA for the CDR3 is TGTGCCAGCAGCTTTAGCATAAGGGGCGGTGAGCAGTTCTTC.

The CDR3 coding sequence is TGCGCCAGCAGCTTGGCCCAGGGAGGCGAGCAGTACTTC. It is translated as CASSLAQGGEQYF. V usage is TRBV5-1 and J usage is TRBJ2-7; D possibly corresponds to TRBD2 (6 bases). The CDR3 extends over 13 amino acids. The germline V gene has CDR1 SGHRS and CDR2 YFSETQ. Trimming left V 0 bases short and J 6 bases short, with 10 bases between.

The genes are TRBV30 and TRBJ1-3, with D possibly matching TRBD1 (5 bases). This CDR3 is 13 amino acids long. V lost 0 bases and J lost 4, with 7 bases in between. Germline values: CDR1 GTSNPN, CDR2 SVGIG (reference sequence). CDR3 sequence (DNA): TGTGCCTGGAGTGTCCGGGGGGGAAACACCATATATTTT. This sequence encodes CAWSVRGGNTIYF. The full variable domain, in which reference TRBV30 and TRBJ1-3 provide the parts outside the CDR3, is SQTIHQWPATLVQPVGSPLSLECTVEGTSNPNLYWYRQAAGRGLQLLFYSVGIGQISSEVPQNLSASRPQDRQFILSSKKLLLSDSGFYLCAWSVRGGNTIYFGEGSWLTVV.

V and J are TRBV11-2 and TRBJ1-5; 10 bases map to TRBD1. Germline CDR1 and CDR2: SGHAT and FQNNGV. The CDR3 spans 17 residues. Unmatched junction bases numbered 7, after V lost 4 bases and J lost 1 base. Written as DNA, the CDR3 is TGTGCCAGCAGCTACCGAGGGACAGGGGAAAGCAATCAGCCCCAGCATTTT. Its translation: CASSYRGTGESNQPQHF. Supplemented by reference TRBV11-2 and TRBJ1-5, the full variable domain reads EAGVAQSPRYKIIEKRQSVAFWCNPISGHATLYWYQQILGQGPKLLIQFQNNGVVDDSQLPKDRFSAERLKGVDSTLKIQPAKLEDSAVYLCASSYRGTGESNQPQHFGDGTRLSIL.

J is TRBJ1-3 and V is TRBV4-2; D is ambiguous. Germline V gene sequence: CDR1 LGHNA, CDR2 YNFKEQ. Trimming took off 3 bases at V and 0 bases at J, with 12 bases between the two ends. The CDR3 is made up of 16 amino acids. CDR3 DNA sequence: TGTGCCAGCAGCCAGCACAAAGACTCCTCTGGAAACACCATATATTTT. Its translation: CASSQHKDSSGNTIYF.

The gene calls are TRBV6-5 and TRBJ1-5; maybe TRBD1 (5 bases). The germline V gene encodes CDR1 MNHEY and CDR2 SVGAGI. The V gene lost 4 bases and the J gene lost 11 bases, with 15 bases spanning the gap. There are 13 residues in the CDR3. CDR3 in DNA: TGTGCCAGCAGTTCCCTACAGGACGGTTCCCAGCATTTT. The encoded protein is CASSSLQDGSQHF.

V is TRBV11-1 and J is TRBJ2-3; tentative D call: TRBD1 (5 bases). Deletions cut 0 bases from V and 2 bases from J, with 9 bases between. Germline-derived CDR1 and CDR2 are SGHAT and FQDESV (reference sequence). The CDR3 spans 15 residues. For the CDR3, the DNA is TGTGCCAGCAGCTTAGCAGGGGTCGCCACAGATACGCAGTATTTT. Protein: CASSLAGVATDTQYF.

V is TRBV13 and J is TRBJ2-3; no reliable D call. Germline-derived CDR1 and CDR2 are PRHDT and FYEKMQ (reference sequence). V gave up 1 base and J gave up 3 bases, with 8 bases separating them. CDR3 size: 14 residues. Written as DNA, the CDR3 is TGTGCCAGCAGCTTAGAGCTTCGGACAGATACGCAGTATTTT. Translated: CASSLELRTDTQYF.

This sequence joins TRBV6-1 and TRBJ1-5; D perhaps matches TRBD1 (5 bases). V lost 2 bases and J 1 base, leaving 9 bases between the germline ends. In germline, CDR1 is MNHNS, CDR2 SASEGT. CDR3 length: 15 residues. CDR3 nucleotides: TGTGCCAGCAGTGAACAGGGTGGCAGCAATCAGCCCCAGCATTTT. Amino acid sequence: CASSEQGGSNQPQHF.

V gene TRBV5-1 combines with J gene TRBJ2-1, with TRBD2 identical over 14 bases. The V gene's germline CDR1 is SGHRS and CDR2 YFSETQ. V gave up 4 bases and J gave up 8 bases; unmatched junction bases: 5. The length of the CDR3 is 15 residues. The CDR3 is CASSAGLAGVDEQFF. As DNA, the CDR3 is TGCGCCAGCAGCGCGGGACTAGCGGGAGTAGATGAGCAGTTCTTC.

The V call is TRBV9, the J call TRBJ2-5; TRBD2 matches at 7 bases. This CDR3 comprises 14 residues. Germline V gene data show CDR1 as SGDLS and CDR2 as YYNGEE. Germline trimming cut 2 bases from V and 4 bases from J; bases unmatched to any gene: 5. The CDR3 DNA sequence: TGTGCCAGCAGCGTCGAGGGAGGGAGAGAGACCCAGTACTTC. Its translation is CASSVEGGRETQYF.

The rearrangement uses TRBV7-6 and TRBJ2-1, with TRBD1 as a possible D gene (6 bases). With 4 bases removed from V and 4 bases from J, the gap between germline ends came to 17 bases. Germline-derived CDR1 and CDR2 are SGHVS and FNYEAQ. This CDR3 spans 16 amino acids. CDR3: CASSSSSGVGYNEQFF. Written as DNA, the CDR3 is TGTGCCAGCAGCTCTTCGTCAGGGGTAGGTTACAATGAGCAGTTCTTC.

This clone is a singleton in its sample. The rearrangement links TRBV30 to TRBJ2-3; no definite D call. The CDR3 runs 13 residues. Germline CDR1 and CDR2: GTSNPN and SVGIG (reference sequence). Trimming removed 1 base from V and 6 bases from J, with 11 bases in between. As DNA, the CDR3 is TGTGCCTGGAGTGGCAGTCACATCGATACGCAGTATTTT. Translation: CAWSGSHIDTQYF.

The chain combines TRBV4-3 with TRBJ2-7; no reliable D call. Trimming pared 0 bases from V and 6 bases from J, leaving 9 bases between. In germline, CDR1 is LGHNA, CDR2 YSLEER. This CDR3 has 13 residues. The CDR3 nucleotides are TGCGCCAGCAGCCAAGAAATAGCCCTCGAGCAGTACTTC. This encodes CASSQEIALEQYF.

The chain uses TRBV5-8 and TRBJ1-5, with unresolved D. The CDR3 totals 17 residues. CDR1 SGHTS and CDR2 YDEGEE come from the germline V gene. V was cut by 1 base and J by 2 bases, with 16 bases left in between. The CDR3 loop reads CASSLSFLFGRNQPQHF. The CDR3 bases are TGTGCCAGCAGCTTGTCTTTTTTGTTTGGGCGCAATCAGCCCCAGCATTTT.

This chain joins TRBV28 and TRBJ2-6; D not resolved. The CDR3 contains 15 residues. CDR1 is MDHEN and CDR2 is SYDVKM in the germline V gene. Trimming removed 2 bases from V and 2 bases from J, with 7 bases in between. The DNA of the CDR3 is TGTGCCAGCAGTTTAGAGCTACCTGGGGCCAACGTCCTGACTTTC. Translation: CASSLELPGANVLTF.

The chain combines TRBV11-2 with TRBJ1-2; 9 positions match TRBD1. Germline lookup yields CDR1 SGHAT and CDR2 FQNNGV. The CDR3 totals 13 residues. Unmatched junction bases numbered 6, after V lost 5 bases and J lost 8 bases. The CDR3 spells CASSQGQGNGYTF. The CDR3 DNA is TGTGCCAGCAGCCAGGGACAGGGCAACGGCTACACCTTC.

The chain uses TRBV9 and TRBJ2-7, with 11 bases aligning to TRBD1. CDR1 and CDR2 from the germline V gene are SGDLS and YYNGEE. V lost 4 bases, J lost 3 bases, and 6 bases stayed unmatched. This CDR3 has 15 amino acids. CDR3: CASSPSGTGGYEQYF. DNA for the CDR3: TGTGCCAGCAGCCCATCCGGGACAGGGGGCTACGAGCAGTACTTC.

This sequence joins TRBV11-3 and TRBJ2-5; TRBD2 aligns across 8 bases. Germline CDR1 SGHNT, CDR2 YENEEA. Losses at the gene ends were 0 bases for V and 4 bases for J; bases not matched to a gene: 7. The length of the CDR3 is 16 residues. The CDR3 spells CASSLDPAGVAETQYF. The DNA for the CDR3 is TGTGCCAGCAGCTTAGATCCAGCGGGAGTAGCAGAGACCCAGTACTTC.

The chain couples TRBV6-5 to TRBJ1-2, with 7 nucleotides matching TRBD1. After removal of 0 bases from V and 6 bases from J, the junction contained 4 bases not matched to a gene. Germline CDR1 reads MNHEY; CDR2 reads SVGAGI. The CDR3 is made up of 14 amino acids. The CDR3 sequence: CASSYSGTADGYTF. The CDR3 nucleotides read TGTGCCAGCAGTTACTCGGGGACAGCGGATGGCTACACCTTC.

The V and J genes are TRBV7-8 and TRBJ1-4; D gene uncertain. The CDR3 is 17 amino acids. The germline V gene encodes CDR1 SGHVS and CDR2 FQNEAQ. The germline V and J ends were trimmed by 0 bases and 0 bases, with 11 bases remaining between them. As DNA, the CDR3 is TGTGCCAGCAGCTTAGCGCTAGTCAGCCCAACTAATGAAAAACTGTTTTTT. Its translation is CASSLALVSPTNEKLFF.